Detailed here is one T cell receptor (beta chain). Its antigen is unidentified. The sample comes from a study of persistence of HIV-infected CD4 T cells. The study, taken as a whole, reports: Antigen-responding cells were enriched for degenerate expanded CDR3beta sequences. TCRbeta richness was lower in CMV- and Gag-responding cells than in anti-CD3/anti-CD28-responding cells.

The CDR3 is 14 amino acids. Germline V CDR1 and CDR2: SQVTM, ANQGSEA. The V and J ends lost 4 bases and 2 bases respectively, with 12 bases between them. This nonspecific control used anti-CD3/anti-CD28 bead stimulation of CD4+ T cells. Sorting selected CD4+ T cells upregulating both CD40 ligand and CD69. The libraries were made with immunoSEQ version 4 in survey mode. Each sample used up to 1 ug genomic DNA diluted to about 10 ng/uL. Profiling relied on immunoSEQ multiplex PCR, and the TCRdb table lists in-frame clones only, not all of them. Seen here are over 35,000 clones, approximately 89% observed once, and the top ten hold about 2%.

This clonotype was obtained from an adult man with HIV who was CMV-seropositive. The chain uses TRBV29-1 and TRBJ1-5, with D unclear. The source was CD4+ T cells sorted from PBMCs after roughly 17-hour stimulation, collected from a patient who received antiretroviral therapy. CDR3 amino acids: CSVAFAGGNQPQHF. Written as DNA, the CDR3 is TGCAGCGTTGCCTTCGCAGGAGGCAATCAGCCCCAGCATTTT.